The 29 T cell receptor beta chains in this list originate from one sample, sequenced in a study of cytomegalovirus exposure and HLA in healthy donors (TCRdb year 2017). The library was built by means of the immunoSEQ multiplex PCR assay. The multiplex PCR relied on a mix of 60 forward primers for TCR Vbeta segments and 13 reverse primers for TCR Jbeta segments. This immuneACCESS table, as held by TCRdb, lists in-frame sequences with V and J called but not all clones. Of the missing ones, under half trace to an unresolved V gene in checked studies; the others have no known cause. The sample data list under 110,000 clones, and roughly 80% of these were observed just once. The ten most abundant clones make up 3.5% to 5% of the sample. The sequenced material came from PBMCs. All receptors derive from a man in his forties or fifties in good health and CMV-seronegative.

CDR3 bases: TGTGCCAGCAGCTTGGGACAGGGGCTTGAAGCTTTCTTT. Translated: CASSLGQGLEAFF. The V and J genes are TRBV5-5 and TRBJ1-1; 8 bases fit TRBD1. CDR3 length: 13 amino acids. The germline V gene encodes CDR1 SGHKS and CDR2 YYEKEE (reference sequence). The ends lost 0 bases at V and 7 bases at J; junction bases unmatched: 2.

The chain is built from TRBV7-2 and TRBJ2-1, with 15 bases aligning to TRBD2. CDR1 and CDR2 from the germline V gene are SGHTA and FQGNSA. This CDR3 spans 16 amino acids. The V segment lost 5 bases and the J segment 9 bases; nucleotides outside the gene matches: 8. CDR3 nucleotide sequence: TGTGCCAGCAGCCTCGGACTAGCGGGGGGGCAGGGTGAGCAGTTCTTC. The encoded protein is CASSLGLAGGQGEQFF.

As DNA, the CDR3 is TGCGCCAGCAGCTTGGAAACAGGATCCTATAATTCACCCCTCCACTTT. It codes for CASSLETGSYNSPLHF. The chain joins TRBV5-1 to TRBJ1-6, with a tentative D call TRBD1 (5 bases). The CDR3 is 16 amino acids. CDR1 and CDR2 (germline): SGHRS, YFSETQ. V dropped 0 bases and J dropped 1 base, with 8 bases sitting between them.

The V call is TRBV2, the J call TRBJ2-3; the D gene is possibly TRBD1 (6 bases). The V gene lost 4 bases and the J gene lost 4 bases, with 15 bases spanning the gap. The CDR3 loop spans 15 amino acids. CDR1 SNHLY and CDR2 FYNNEI come from the germline V gene. The CDR3 DNA reads as TGTGCCAGCAGTGTGGGCAGGGGAAATGCAGATACGCAGTATTTT. This encodes CASSVGRGNADTQYF. The whole variable domain, filled in from reference TRBV2 and TRBJ2-3, reads EPEVTQTPSHQVTQMGQEVILRCVPISNHLYFYWYRQILGQKVEFLVSFYNNEISEKSEIFDDQFSVERPDGSNFTLKIRSTKLEDSAMYFCASSVGRGNADTQYFGPGTRLTVL.

The V and J genes are TRBV6-1 and TRBJ2-4, with D maybe TRBD1 (6 bases). Trimming shortened V by 4 bases and J by 0 bases, and 10 bases separated the two germline ends. The CDR3 is 15 amino acids. Germline CDR1 MNHNS, CDR2 SASEGT. The CDR3 nucleotides are TGTGCCAGCAGTGTACGCAGGGGAGCCAAAAACATTCAGTACTTC. Residues: CASSVRRGAKNIQYF.

This clone was counted between two and nine times. The CDR3 is CASSLTLYQETQYF. DNA for the CDR3: TGTGCCAGCAGCTTGACTTTGTACCAAGAGACCCAGTACTTC. The chain combines TRBV5-5 with TRBJ2-5; no clear D gene. The CDR3 loop spans 14 amino acids. V was clipped by 1 base and J by 0 bases, with 7 bases between them. Germline assignment: CDR1 SGHKS and CDR2 YYEKEE (reference sequence).

For the CDR3, the DNA is TGTGCCAGTAGGACAGGGGTGGCTGGAAACACCATATATTTT. Encoded protein: CASRTGVAGNTIYF. The V call is TRBV19, the J call TRBJ1-3; TRBD1 matches 8 bases. Germline CDR1 is LNHDA and CDR2 is SQIVND (reference sequence). The ends lost 6 bases at V and 2 bases at J; junction bases unmatched: 3. The CDR3 length is 14 residues.

This rearrangement joins TRBV6-6 to TRBJ1-1; weak D call: TRBD1 (6 bases). The germline gives CDR1 MNHNY, CDR2 SVGAGI (reference sequence). The V and J ends lost 6 bases and 2 bases respectively, with 10 bases between them. CDR3 length: 13 amino acids. The CDR3 sequence is CASSLDRNTEAFF. The CDR3, as DNA: TGTGCCAGCAGCCTGGACAGAAACACTGAAGCTTTCTTT.

The V call is TRBV5-8, the J call TRBJ2-5; D is unclear. V was shortened by 4 bases and J by 3 bases, with 16 bases between the two germline ends. The length of the CDR3 is 15 residues. Germline CDR1 is SGHTS and CDR2 is YDEGEE. The CDR3 reads CASSALFGSEETQYF. CDR3 nucleotide sequence: TGTGCCAGCAGCGCCCTTTTTGGTTCGGAAGAGACCCAGTACTTC.

A word on this clone: An end of the junction differs from the germline gene, which may be a read error. The rearrangement uses TRBV7-9 and TRBJ1-3; no reliable D call. Germline V gene sequence: CDR1 SEHNR, CDR2 FQNEAQ (reference sequence). The CDR3 is 14 amino acids. The CDR3 region is CSSSLSGTGNTIYF. The DNA of the CDR3 is TGTTCCAGCAGCTTATCAGGAACTGGAAACACCATATATTTT. The whole variable domain, remainder taken from reference TRBV7-9 and TRBJ1-3, is DTGVSQNPRHKITKRGQNVTFRCDPISEHNRLYWYRQTLGQGPEFLTYFQNEAQLEKSRLLSDRFSAERPKGSFSTLEIQRTEQGDSAMYLCSSSLSGTGNTIYFGEGSWLTVV.

The DNA of the CDR3 is TGTGCCAGCTCACCACCGTCTACAGGGGGAAGGACTGAAGCTTTCTTT. Translated: CASSPPSTGGRTEAFF. J is TRBJ1-1 and V is TRBV18, with 8 nucleotides matching TRBD1. The CDR3 spans 16 residues. CDR1 and CDR2 from the germline V gene are KGHSH and LQKENI. V trimming: 0 bases; J trimming: 5 bases; junction bases outside the gene matches: 8.

The chain has TRBV2 and TRBJ2-1, with D possibly being TRBD2 (6 bases). The CDR3 totals 15 residues. From germline, CDR1 is SNHLY and CDR2 FYNNEI. V lost 3 bases to trimming and J lost 0 bases, with 9 bases between them. The CDR3 nucleotides are TGTGCCAGCAGTGATAGGGGAGGCTCCTACAATGAGCAGTTCTTC. This codes for CASSDRGGSYNEQFF.

The chain combines TRBV30 with TRBJ1-1, with a weak D call TRBD1 (5 bases). Per the germline V gene, CDR1 is GTSNPN and CDR2 is SVGIG (reference sequence). Trimming stripped 0 bases from V and 6 bases from J, with 11 bases between. The CDR3 loop spans 13 amino acids. This chain's CDR3 is CAWSVRAGAEAFF. The CDR3 DNA is TGTGCCTGGAGTGTAAGGGCGGGGGCTGAAGCTTTCTTT.

The chain employs TRBV6-5 and TRBJ1-2; D is ambiguous. The V gene's germline CDR1 is MNHEY and CDR2 SVGAGI. This CDR3 region has 12 residues. Trimming removed 7 bases at V and 8 bases at J, with 14 bases between. As DNA, the CDR3 is TGTGCCAGCACCGACACAGTGGGCGGCTACACCTTC. Protein sequence: CASTDTVGGYTF.

For this clone: One end of the junction does not line up with germline, which may come from a read error. The sample has other DNA sequences that encode this CDR3 too. The chain uses TRBV4-2 and TRBJ1-6; 11 bases are shared with TRBD1. The length of the CDR3 is 18 residues. CDR1 is LGHNA, CDR2 YNFKEQ, per germline. The CDR3 loop reads CASSPRDRGAGYNSPLHF. As DNA, the CDR3 is TGTGCCAGCAGCCCCCGGGACAGGGGGGCGGGTTATAATTCCCCCCTCCACTTT.

The CDR3 coding sequence is TGTGCTAGTGGTCCAACCCTGACAGGGGGCCTCTATGGCTACACCTTC. Encoded protein: CASGPTLTGGLYGYTF. The rearrangement uses TRBV12-5 and TRBJ1-2; TRBD1 agrees at 10 bases. CDR3 size: 16 residues. The germline V gene has CDR1 LGHNT and CDR2 FRNRAP. V lost 5 bases, J lost 4 bases, and 10 bases stayed unmatched.

The V gene is TRBV18, the J gene TRBJ1-3, with no clear D. Germline V gene lookup returns CDR1 KGHSH and CDR2 LQKENI. V dropped 0 bases and J dropped 0 bases, with 6 bases sitting between them. The CDR3 spans 15 residues. CDR3 DNA sequence: TGTGCCAGCTCACCACCGGCCAACTCTGGAAACACCATATATTTT. It translates to CASSPPANSGNTIYF.

This rearrangement joins TRBV5-1 to TRBJ1-1; D unresolved. CDR1 SGHRS and CDR2 YFSETQ come from the germline V gene. V was clipped by 0 bases and J by 0 bases, with 15 bases between them. This CDR3 spans 17 amino acids. CDR3 coding DNA: TGCGCCAGCAGCTTGGGCTACAGAACCGATATGAACACTGAAGCTTTCTTT. The encoded protein is CASSLGYRTDMNTEAFF.

A few counts support this clone. V usage is TRBV4-1 and J usage is TRBJ1-3; 10 bases are shared with TRBD1. Germline CDR1 is MGHRA and CDR2 is YSYEKL. Trimming took 0 bases from V and 3 from J; bases not matched to a gene: 14. The length of the CDR3 is 20 residues. The CDR3 region has the DNA TGCGCCAGCAGCCAAGATCGGGGACAGGGGAAAGGGGTCCGTGGAAACACCATATATTTT. Protein: CASSQDRGQGKGVRGNTIYF.

This clone showed up just once. The chain couples TRBV7-2 to TRBJ2-5, with D possibly being TRBD1 (5 bases). The DNA end is a closer match to TRBJ2-7, so the J assignment may be wrong. Germline V gene data show CDR1 as SGHTA and CDR2 as FQGNSA. The CDR3 loop spans 16 amino acids. The CDR3 loop reads CASSLAGPVSSYEQYF. The CDR3 DNA sequence: TGTGCCAGCAGCTTAGCGGGGCCGGTGAGCTCCTACGAGCAGTACTTC.

As for this clone: One junction end does not reproduce the germline sequence, and a read error may be involved. The chain joins TRBV7-9 to TRBJ1-5; no definite D call. Germline V lookup: CDR1 SEHNR, CDR2 FQNEAQ (reference sequence). The CDR3 is made up of 17 amino acids. The DNA for the CDR3 is TGTTCCAGCAGCTTAGGGCAGGACTGGTATAGCAATCAGCCCCAGCATTTT. Translation: CSSSLGQDWYSNQPQHF.

The V and J genes are TRBV11-3 and TRBJ2-1; TRBD2 is a possible D gene (6 bases). The CDR3 is 16 residues long. The germline V gene has CDR1 SGHNT and CDR2 YENEEA. With 2 bases removed from V and 2 bases from J, the gap between germline ends came to 13 bases. CDR3 coding DNA: TGTGCCAGCAGCTTAAGGGGACGCGGGGCCTACAATGAGCAGTTCTTC. This sequence encodes CASSLRGRGAYNEQFF. Full variable domain (remainder filled in from reference TRBV11-3 and TRBJ2-1): EAGVVQSPRYKIIEKKQPVAFWCNPISGHNTLYWYLQNLGQGPELLIRYENEEAVDDSQLPKDRFSAERLKGVDSTLKIQPAELGDSAVYLCASSLRGRGAYNEQFFGPGTRLTVL.

This chain uses TRBV18 with TRBJ2-3; 7 bases match TRBD1. V lost 5 bases, J lost 6 bases, and 5 bases stayed unmatched. The germline gives CDR1 KGHSH, CDR2 LQKENI. CDR3 length equals 13 residues. CDR3 loop: CASSLVQGDTQYF. The CDR3 DNA reads as TGTGCCAGCTCATTAGTACAGGGGGATACGCAGTATTTT.

This chain links TRBV6-1 with TRBJ2-1; 7 bases fit TRBD2. The CDR3 has 12 amino acids. CDR1 is MNHNS and CDR2 is SASEGT in the germline V gene. V lost 6 bases and J lost 9; bases outside the gene matches: 5. The DNA for the CDR3 is TGTGCCAGCAGGGGAAGCGGGGCTGAGCAGTTCTTC. Residues: CASRGSGAEQFF.

The chain couples TRBV6-5 to TRBJ1-2; 7 bases fit TRBD1. Germline CDR1 and CDR2: MNHEY and SVGAGI. The CDR3 runs to 16 residues. The J segment lost 3 bases and the V segment lost 2 bases, leaving 9 bases of the junction unmatched. The CDR3 is CASSYGAGGIYYGYTF. The CDR3 region has the DNA TGTGCCAGCAGTTACGGGGCAGGGGGGATATACTATGGCTACACCTTC.

This chain links TRBV25-1 with TRBJ1-4, with D maybe TRBD1 (5 bases). There are 13 residues in the CDR3. Germline V lookup: CDR1 MGHDK, CDR2 SYGVNS. The V end was cut by 3 bases, the J end by 5 bases, with 7 bases between. CDR3 DNA: TGTGCCAGCAGTGATCACAGGAATGAAAAACTGTTTTTT. It codes for CASSDHRNEKLFF.

This clone has just a few counts. V is TRBV6-5 and J is TRBJ2-5; D not certain. With 6 bases removed from V and 5 bases from J, the gap between germline ends came to 7 bases. Germline V gene lookup returns CDR1 MNHEY and CDR2 SVGAGI. CDR3 length: 11 residues. The CDR3 sequence: CASSYEETQYF. The CDR3 DNA reads as TGTGCCAGCAGCTACGAGGAGACCCAGTACTTC.

This chain links TRBV19 with TRBJ2-2; 7 nucleotides align to TRBD2. The germline V gene has CDR1 LNHDA and CDR2 SQIVND (reference sequence). Trimming took 6 bases from V and 5 from J; bases not matched to a gene: 6. The CDR3 consists of 14 residues. The CDR3 coding sequence is TGTGCCAGTAGGACTGCGGGGGTAACCGGGGAGCTGTTTTTT. This translates into CASRTAGVTGELFF.

The chain uses TRBV2 and TRBJ2-7; no clear D gene. Germline values: CDR1 SNHLY, CDR2 FYNNEI. The V and J ends lost 6 bases and 2 bases respectively, with 14 bases between them. This CDR3 region has 14 residues. CDR3 sequence (DNA): TGTGCCAGCAGGGAGTTCACGGGTACCTACGAGCAGTACTTC. Protein sequence: CASREFTGTYEQYF.